One and the same sample provided the 11 T cell receptor beta chains below, sequenced in a study of T cell repertoires in aging, cancer and after chemotherapy. TRB rearrangements spanning V, D and J were amplified using mixed TRB-A/B primers. TCRdb re-analysed the multiplex PCR reads in MiXCR, keeping a single row per CDR3 protein. This table has thousands of distinct CDR3 sequences, approximately 24% appearing once. TCR beta rearrangements were amplified from peripheral blood genomic DNA. Sample: blood. The source is a human donor with a blood cancer.

The CDR3 sequence: CAIARWGGNTEAFF. In DNA form, the CDR3 reads TGTGCCATCGCCCGATGGGGAGGGAACACTGAAGCTTTCTTT. The rearrangement links TRBV18 to TRBJ1-1; no clear D. The CDR3 has 14 residues. CDR1 is KGHSH and CDR2 is LQKENI in the germline V gene. Trimming stripped 10 bases from V and 1 base from J, with 16 bases between. Based on the CDR3 plus reference TRBV18 and TRBJ1-1, the full variable domain is NAGVMQNPRHLVRRRGQEARLRCSPMKGHSHVYWYRQLPEEGLKFMVYLQKENIIDESGMPKERFSAEFPKEGPSILRIQQVVRGDSAAYFCAIARWGGNTEAFFGQGTRLTVV.

By frequency in the sample, this clonotype is medium-sized (0.01 to 0.1%). The chain links TRBV6-6 to TRBJ1-2; D is undetermined. The V end lost 2 bases, the J end lost 4 bases, and 14 bases lay between the germline ends. Per germline, CDR1 MNHNY and CDR2 SVGAGI (reference sequence). The CDR3 extends over 15 amino acids. The CDR3 DNA follows: TGTGCCAGCAGTTACGTCGGCACTACCGTCTATGGCTACACCTTC. Translating it yields CASSYVGTTVYGYTF.

This clonotype qualifies as medium-sized. V is TRBV19 and J is TRBJ1-2; D possibly corresponds to TRBD1 (5 bases). Deletions cut 9 bases from V and 3 bases from J, with 14 bases between. Germline CDR1 LNHDA, CDR2 SQIVND (reference sequence). This CDR3 is 13 amino acids long. The CDR3 sequence: CASHLGTDYGYTF. The CDR3 region has the DNA TGTGCCAGCCACCTGGGGACGGACTATGGCTACACCTTC.

Within the sample, this clonotype is medium-sized. The rearrangement joins TRBV5-4 to TRBJ2-2; 9 nucleotides match TRBD2. The CDR3 runs to 15 residues. Germline assignment: CDR1 SGHNT and CDR2 YYREEE (reference sequence). The V gene end was trimmed by 3 bases and the J gene end by 5 bases; junction bases not matched to a gene: 5. CDR3 in amino acids: CASSSRLAETGELFF. In DNA form, the CDR3 reads TGTGCCAGCAGCTCCAGACTAGCGGAAACCGGGGAGCTGTTTTTT.

This clonotype is termed medium-sized. V usage is TRBV29-1 and J usage is TRBJ2-4; D is possibly TRBD1 (5 bases). V shed 4 bases and J shed 0 bases, with 13 bases lying between them. The CDR3 has 15 amino acids. Germline V gene data show CDR1 as SQVTM and CDR2 as ANQGSEA. The CDR3 coding sequence is TGCAGCGTTGCCTACGCCCAGGGAGCCAAAAACATTCAGTACTTC. Its protein is CSVAYAQGAKNIQYF.

This clonotype is categorized as medium-sized. This chain connects TRBV29-1 to TRBJ1-3; D ambiguous. V was pared by 6 bases and J by 0 bases, with 15 bases between. The CDR3 totals 15 residues. Germline values: CDR1 SQVTM, CDR2 ANQGSEA. CDR3 nucleotides: TGCAGCGTCCGCGCGGACGGCTTCTCTGGAAACACCATATATTTT. It codes for CSVRADGFSGNTIYF.

This chain links TRBV6-1 with TRBJ2-1; TRBD2 aligns across 11 bases. This CDR3 region has 16 residues. With 5 bases clipped from V and 0 bases from J, the junction kept 3 bases outside the gene matches. The germline V gene has CDR1 MNHNS and CDR2 SASEGT. The CDR3 reads CASSNLAGGSYNEQFF. Written as DNA, the CDR3 is TGTGCCAGCAGTAATCTAGCGGGAGGCTCCTACAATGAGCAGTTCTTC.

This clonotype is labeled as medium-sized (0.01 to 0.1%). The chain couples TRBV6-2 or TRBV6-3 to TRBJ2-7; either TRBD1 or TRBD2 may supply D (6 bases each). Germline values: CDR1 MNHEY, CDR2 SVGEGT. The ends were cut back, 6 bases at V and 6 bases at J, with 18 bases in the middle. The CDR3 spans 14 residues. The CDR3 DNA follows: TGTGCCAGCAGCCTCCGGGGGCTTGCACGCGAGCAGTACTTC. Protein sequence: CASSLRGLAREQYF.

This clonotype was recorded a few times. The V gene is TRBV6-2 or TRBV6-3, the J gene TRBJ2-1; 7 positions agree with TRBD1. The germline gives CDR1 MNHEY, CDR2 SVGEGT. The CDR3 covers 15 residues. Germline trimming cut 8 bases from V and 8 bases from J; bases unmatched to any gene: 15. The CDR3 sequence is CASAHGQGGIYEQFF. Written as DNA, the CDR3 is TGTGCCAGCGCCCACGGGCAAGGGGGCATCTATGAGCAGTTCTTC.

This clonotype is categorized as medium-sized. V is TRBV6-5 and J is TRBJ2-7, with 9 bases identical to TRBD1. The CDR3 length is 15 residues. Germline V lookup: CDR1 MNHEY, CDR2 SVGAGI. The V segment lost 6 bases and the J segment 5 bases; nucleotides outside the gene matches: 11. The CDR3 DNA reads TGTGCCAGCAGCTCCCCCGGACAGGGGAACAACGAGCAGTACTTC. It yields the protein CASSSPGQGNNEQYF.

V gene TRBV5-1 combines with J gene TRBJ1-2, with 7 bases identical to TRBD1. From germline, CDR1 is SGHRS and CDR2 YFSETQ. V lost 2 bases, J lost 8 bases, and 3 bases stayed unmatched. The CDR3 sequence is 12 residues long. The CDR3 nucleotides read TGCGCCAGCAGCTTAAGGACAGGCGGCTACACCTTC. Translated: CASSLRTGGYTF.